The clone carrying this T cell receptor (beta chain) was observed a few times. Its antigen is as yet unknown. This entry comes from a study of T cells after yellow fever vaccination. General study findings and limits: By day 5 rather than day 15, the secondary response had peaked, though it was weaker. Once the booster was given, most primary-vaccination clones reappeared, at around 96% for CD4 and more than 85% for CD8. Contaminants from the bulk population, in the form of abundant clonotypes, could be found in FACS-sorted repertoires.

From germline, CDR1 is SGHDN and CDR2 FVKESK. The CDR3 totals 13 residues. Trimming cost V 7 bases and J 3 bases, with 11 bases left between them. TCR cDNA was made by 5'RACE template switching, adding a universal primer site and UMIs. MiXCR was run by TCRdb on the 5' RACE reads, yielding one entry per CDR3 protein. The data show 450,000 to 550,000 distinct CDR3 sequences, 20% to 25% seen once. The TCR was taken from a man aged 18-30 years who received the YFV17D yellow fever vaccine. The chain has TRBV14 and TRBJ2-3; D remains ambiguous. The sequenced sample was PBMCs, obtained roughly 20 days after the first yellow fever vaccination. The CDR3 DNA reads TGTGCCAGCAATTATCGGCGGACAGATACGCAGTATTTT. Its protein product is CASNYRRTDTQYF.